This TCR beta chain emerged from a study of T cells in localized non-small cell lung cancer. The CDR3 extends over 14 amino acids. From germline, CDR1 is SGHRS and CDR2 YFSETQ. V was pared by 0 bases and J by 3 bases, with 9 bases between. Some clones are missing from TCRdb's copy, which holds only in-frame ones; the method was immunoSEQ multiplex PCR. Of about 26,000 clones detected, approximately 90% appear once; the ten largest clones hold 11% to 15%. This specimen consisted of peripheral blood, obtained before any cancer treatment. This receptor was identified in an older female donor with stage II squamous cell lung carcinoma. This chain connects TRBV5-1 to TRBJ1-1; D unclear. CDR3: CASSLDSGDTEAFF. The CDR3 nucleotides read TGCGCCAGCAGCTTGGATTCTGGAGACACTGAAGCTTTCTTT.